The 17 T cell receptor beta chains in this list originate from one sample, sequenced in a study of shared clonotypes between healthy human individuals. Produced via immunoSEQ multiplex PCR; TCRdb's table is partial and in-frame only. The data hold some 100,000 clones, with over 65% observed a single time. The sequencing sample was made of memory CD8+ T cells sorted from blood. This sample's subset: CD45RO+ cells pooled with CCR7-negative TemRA cells. The source is a woman in her thirties in good health.

This clone came up many times. The V gene is TRBV6-4, the J gene TRBJ1-5, with 9 nucleotides matching TRBD1. In germline, CDR1 is MRHNA, CDR2 SNTAGT. The CDR3 covers 15 residues. Trimming cost V 4 bases and J 6 bases; bases outside gene matches: 7. Here the CDR3 reads CASSVNGQGSQPQHF. CDR3 in DNA: TGTGCCAGCAGTGTAAACGGACAGGGGAGTCAGCCCCAGCATTTT.

V gene TRBV7-9 combines with J gene TRBJ1-4; 9 bases map to TRBD1. Germline V lookup: CDR1 SEHNR, CDR2 FQNEAQ (reference sequence). Trimming took 7 bases from V and 8 from J; bases not matched to a gene: 14. The CDR3 totals 16 residues. The CDR3 protein is CASTRSTGGKDEKLFF. The CDR3 nucleotides are TGTGCCAGCACCAGATCGACAGGGGGTAAAGACGAAAAACTGTTTTTT.

The sample holds a few counts of this clone. This rearrangement joins TRBV10-2 to TRBJ1-1; no firm D call. CDR1 and CDR2 (germline): WSHSY, SAAADI. V was clipped by 9 bases and J by 5 bases, with 13 bases between them. The CDR3 contains 12 residues. CDR3 amino acids: CASSPTLTEAFF. The DNA of the CDR3 is TGCGCCAGTAGTCCGACACTGACTGAAGCTTTCTTT.

The chain couples TRBV19 to TRBJ2-1; 10 bases line up with TRBD1. Unmatched junction bases numbered 5, after V lost 2 bases and J lost 7 bases. This CDR3 contains 15 residues. Germline-derived CDR1 and CDR2 are LNHDA and SQIVND (reference sequence). CDR3 protein: CASSIMGQGMNEQFF. In nucleotides, the CDR3 is TGTGCCAGTAGTATAATGGGACAGGGGATGAATGAGCAGTTCTTC.

The V gene is TRBV7-2, the J gene TRBJ2-2; D possibly corresponds to TRBD2 (5 bases). Deletions cut 5 bases from V and 1 base from J, with 14 bases between. The germline V gene has CDR1 SGHTA and CDR2 FQGNSA. The CDR3 has 16 amino acids. The CDR3 loop reads CASSKTRRMNTGELFF. CDR3 nucleotide sequence: TGTGCCAGCAGCAAAACTAGACGGATGAACACCGGGGAGCTGTTTTTT.

The V and J genes are TRBV11-2 and TRBJ2-7, with D unresolved. In germline, CDR1 is SGHAT, CDR2 FQNNGV. The V end was cut by 3 bases, the J end by 6 bases, with 6 bases between. The CDR3 runs to 11 residues. The CDR3 spells CASSLIGEQYF. CDR3 sequence (DNA): TGTGCCAGCAGCTTGATCGGCGAGCAGTACTTC.

V and J are TRBV7-9 and TRBJ2-7; D is possibly TRBD1 (6 bases). Trimming pared 4 bases from V and 5 bases from J, leaving 12 bases between. The germline V gene encodes CDR1 SEHNR and CDR2 FQNEAQ (reference sequence). The CDR3 is 13 residues long. CDR3 coding DNA: TGTGCCAGCAGCTCACAGGGCCCTAACGAGCAGTACTTC. Its translation: CASSSQGPNEQYF. The full variable domain, with the rest looked up from reference TRBV7-9 and TRBJ2-7, is DTGVSQNPRHKITKRGQNVTFRCDPISEHNRLYWYRQTLGQGPEFLTYFQNEAQLEKSRLLSDRFSAERPKGSFSTLEIQRTEQGDSAMYLCASSSQGPNEQYFGPGTRLTVT.

This clone showed up just a few times. The gene calls are TRBV27 and TRBJ1-1; tentative D call: TRBD1 (5 bases). Germline CDR1 and CDR2: MNHEY and SMNVEV (reference sequence). The V end was cut by 5 bases, the J end by 0 bases, with 16 bases between. The CDR3 is 16 residues long. The CDR3 loop is CASSAIRTLMNTEAFF. CDR3 nucleotide sequence: TGTGCCAGCAGTGCCATTCGGACACTCATGAACACTGAAGCTTTCTTT.

This clone was seen just once. The chain carries TRBV12-5 and TRBJ1-1; 11 bases line up with TRBD1. Germline V gene data show CDR1 as LGHNT and CDR2 as FRNRAP. The CDR3 has 16 amino acids. V was pared by 2 bases and J by 5 bases, with 7 bases of the junction left unmatched. The CDR3 DNA is TGTGCTAGTGGTTTGACAACAGGACAGGGGGCGACTGAAGCTTTCTTT. As protein: CASGLTTGQGATEAFF.

The genes are TRBV15 and TRBJ1-4; D not certain. From germline, CDR1 is LNHNV and CDR2 YYDKDF (reference sequence). The germline V and J ends were trimmed by 0 bases and 5 bases, with 13 bases remaining between them. This CDR3 is 16 amino acids long. The CDR3 nucleotides read TGTGCCACCAGCAGAGACATTTTTGCCACCAATGAAAAACTGTTTTTT. This sequence encodes CATSRDIFATNEKLFF.

The chain is built from TRBV19 and TRBJ2-7; 9 bases agree with TRBD2. The CDR3 length is 16 residues. V lost 2 bases, J lost 4 bases, and 9 bases stayed unmatched. Germline V gives CDR1 LNHDA, CDR2 SQIVND (reference sequence). CDR3 nucleotide sequence: TGTGCCAGTAGTATACTGGTGCGGGAGGGCGTGTACGAGCAGTACTTC. Protein: CASSILVREGVYEQYF.

This clone has a handful of counts. The chain is built from TRBV5-4 and TRBJ2-3; D unclear. The CDR3 loop spans 14 amino acids. Germline values: CDR1 SGHNT, CDR2 YYREEE (reference sequence). V shed 0 bases and J shed 4 bases, with 9 bases lying between them. CDR3 DNA sequence: TGTGCCAGCAGCTTGGATCAGCGCGCAGATACGCAGTATTTT. Translating it yields CASSLDQRADTQYF.

The chain uses TRBV7-9 and TRBJ2-1; 8 nucleotides line up with TRBD2. The V and J ends lost 5 bases and 0 bases, in that order; junction bases with no gene match: 12. This CDR3 has 18 amino acids. Germline-derived CDR1 and CDR2 are SEHNR and FQNEAQ (reference sequence). DNA for the CDR3: TGTGCCAGCAGCCACCCGACTAGCGCCCACAGCTCCTACAATGAGCAGTTCTTC. Residues: CASSHPTSAHSSYNEQFF.

The chain recombines TRBV7-9 with TRBJ2-1; D gene ambiguous. The CDR3 runs to 15 residues. CDR1 SEHNR and CDR2 FQNEAQ come from the germline V gene (reference sequence). V lost 1 base and J 6 bases, leaving 13 bases between the germline ends. The CDR3 sequence: CASSLGVSPANEQFF. The DNA for the CDR3 is TGTGCCAGCAGCTTAGGAGTCTCCCCAGCCAATGAGCAGTTCTTC.

The chain is built from TRBV11-2 and TRBJ2-5, with unresolved D. The CDR3 has 10 amino acids. The germline V gene has CDR1 SGHAT and CDR2 FQNNGV. Trimming stripped 0 bases from V and 13 bases from J, with 6 bases between. CDR3 sequence reads: CASSLDETYF. The CDR3 DNA reads as TGTGCCAGCAGCTTAGATGAGACGTACTTC.

As regards this clone: A far bigger clonotype differs at one base, so this is likely a read error. This chain links TRBV5-8 with TRBJ2-6; 8 nucleotides line up with TRBD2. Looked up from germline, CDR1 is SGHTS and CDR2 is YDEGEE. The CDR3 covers 18 residues. CDR3 nucleotide sequence: TGTGCCAGCAGCTCGTTGGGGACTAGGGAAACTGGGGCCAACATCCTGACTTTC. Its translation is CASSSLGTRETGANILTF.

A single count supports this clone. The CDR3 nucleotides are TGTGCCAGCAGCTTGACAGGAAGCTCCTACGAGCAGTACTTC. Its translation is CASSLTGSSYEQYF. The chain recombines TRBV5-4 with TRBJ2-7; a weak D match, TRBD1 (5 bases). Deletions cut 1 base from V and 0 bases from J, with 8 bases between. The CDR3 extends over 14 amino acids. Looked up from germline, CDR1 is SGHNT and CDR2 is YYREEE (reference sequence).